This is a list of T cell receptor beta chains from one sample in a study of blood T cell repertoires in COVID-19. Produced via immunoSEQ multiplex PCR; TCRdb's table is partial and in-frame only. The table shows around 220,000 clones, with 87% occurring only once. Sequencing was carried out using PBMCs or T cells enriched from blood (not recorded which). The receptors shown here come from a woman in her thirties with acute COVID-19. Both conserved end residues are part of each CDR3. A D gene is named only where the DNA matches it firmly. Rows give clone size only sometimes, using once, few, many, or a class for an expanded clone.

clone size: once
V gene: TRBV18
D gene: TRBD2
J gene: TRBJ2-3
CDR3 DNA: TGTGCCAGCTCACCGGGGACTAGCGGGAGTTTCACAGATACGCAGTATTTT
CDR3 protein: CASSPGTSGSFTDTQYF

clone size: -
V gene: TRBV4-1
D gene: -
J gene: TRBJ1-4
CDR3 DNA: TGCGCCAGCAGCCAAGATCAGGGAAATTCGGGTGAAAAACTGTTTTTT
CDR3 protein: CASSQDQGNSGEKLFF

clone size: once
V gene: TRBV7-3
D gene: -
J gene: TRBJ2-1
CDR3 DNA: TGTGCCAGCAGCTCAGCAGGAGGGGACAATGAGCAGTTCTTC
CDR3 protein: CASSSAGGDNEQFF

clone size: -
V gene: TRBV2
D gene: -
J gene: TRBJ2-1
CDR3 DNA: TGTGCCAGCAGTCTACAGGGAGAGGAGCAGTTCTTC
CDR3 protein: CASSLQGEEQFF

clone size: -
V gene: TRBV2
D gene: -
J gene: TRBJ1-1
CDR3 DNA: TGTGCCAGCAGTGAAAGTCAGGAGGTCACTGAAGCTTTCTTT
CDR3 protein: CASSESQEVTEAFF

clone size: -
V gene: TRBV27
D gene: -
J gene: TRBJ1-4
CDR3 DNA: TGTGCCAGCAAGCGGGACCGAGCTTATAATGAAAAACTGTTTTTT
CDR3 protein: CASKRDRAYNEKLFF

clone size: -
V gene: TRBV28
D gene: -
J gene: TRBJ2-1
CDR3 DNA: TGTGCCAGCTACGCGACAGCTTCCTACAATGAGCAGTTCTTC
CDR3 protein: CASYATASYNEQFF

clone size: -
V gene: TRBV19
D gene: -
J gene: TRBJ2-7
CDR3 DNA: TGTGCCAGTAGTATAGCCCCTCGGGGGGAGCAGTACTTC
CDR3 protein: CASSIAPRGEQYF

clone size: once
V gene: TRBV28
D gene: TRBD1
J gene: TRBJ2-5
CDR3 DNA: TGTGCCAGCAGTTACACATTTTCGGGGACAGGGAGGGAGACCCAGTACTTC
CDR3 protein: CASSYTFSGTGRETQYF

clone size: -
V gene: TRBV7-9
D gene: -
J gene: TRBJ2-2
CDR3 DNA: TGTGCCAGCAGCCCTGCGAACTTAGGGGTCGGGGAGCTGTTTTTT
CDR3 protein: CASSPANLGVGELFF

clone size: -
V gene: TRBV5-1
D gene: -
J gene: TRBJ1-6
CDR3 DNA: TGCGCCAGCAGCTTGGCCGAGAATCTTAATTCACCCCTCCACTTT
CDR3 protein: CASSLAENLNSPLHF

clone size: -
V gene: TRBV7-9
D gene: -
J gene: TRBJ2-5
CDR3 DNA: TGTGCCAGCAGCTTCCAGGTTCAAGAGACCCAGTACTTC
CDR3 protein: CASSFQVQETQYF

clone size: -
V gene: TRBV6-5
D gene: -
J gene: TRBJ2-3
CDR3 DNA: TGTGCCAGCAGTTACGGGGCAGGCACAGATACGCAGTATTTT
CDR3 protein: CASSYGAGTDTQYF

clone size: -
V gene: TRBV7-3
D gene: TRBD2
J gene: TRBJ2-7
CDR3 DNA: TGTGCCAGCAGCTTAAGGGGGGGAAACTCCTACGAGCAGTACTTC
CDR3 protein: CASSLRGGNSYEQYF

clone size: -
V gene: TRBV7-2
D gene: TRBD2
J gene: TRBJ2-5
CDR3 DNA: TGTGCCAGCAGCTTAGGACTAGCGGAAGAGACCCAGTACTTC
CDR3 protein: CASSLGLAEETQYF

clone size: -
V gene: TRBV7-9
D gene: TRBD1
J gene: TRBJ2-7
CDR3 DNA: TGTGCCAGCAGCTTAGGGGGACAGGGACCCTACGAGCAGTACTTC
CDR3 protein: CASSLGGQGPYEQYF

clone size: -
V gene: TRBV28
D gene: -
J gene: TRBJ1-2
CDR3 DNA: TGTGCCAGCAGTCACGGACAGTCCTATGGCTACACCTTC
CDR3 protein: CASSHGQSYGYTF

clone size: -
V gene: TRBV2
D gene: TRBD1
J gene: TRBJ2-2
CDR3 DNA: TGTGCCAGCAGGGGCTGGACAGGGGCGGAGGGCGTCACCGGGGAGCTGTTTTTT
CDR3 protein: CASRGWTGAEGVTGELFF

clone size: -
V gene: TRBV2
D gene: TRBD2
J gene: TRBJ2-5
CDR3 DNA: TGTGCCAGCAGTGAAATAAACAGACTAGCTACCATTGGAGAGACCCAGTACTTC
CDR3 protein: CASSEINRLATIGETQYF

clone size: few
V gene: TRBV6-5
D gene: TRBD1
J gene: TRBJ1-5
CDR3 DNA: TGTGCCAGCACCGAGACAGGGTATCAGCCCCAGCATTTT
CDR3 protein: CASTETGYQPQHF

clone size: -
V gene: TRBV2
D gene: -
J gene: TRBJ2-7
CDR3 DNA: TGTGCCAGCAGTGTCCCCCGTCCAGCGGGCCACGAGCAGTACTTC
CDR3 protein: CASSVPRPAGHEQYF

clone size: -
V gene: TRBV5-1
D gene: TRBD2
J gene: TRBJ2-3
CDR3 DNA: TGCGCCAGCAGCTCCCGGAGCGGGAGTAGCACAGATACGCAGTATTTT
CDR3 protein: CASSSRSGSSTDTQYF

clone size: -
V gene: TRBV28
D gene: TRBD1
J gene: TRBJ1-5
CDR3 DNA: TGTGCCAGCACGAGGACAGGGTTACATCAGCCCCAGCATTTT
CDR3 protein: CASTRTGLHQPQHF

clone size: -
V gene: TRBV3-1/TRBV3-2
D gene: TRBD2
J gene: TRBJ2-1
CDR3 DNA: TGTGCCAGCAGTCAAGGACTAGCGGGAGGGTACAATGAGCAGTTCTTC
CDR3 protein: CASSQGLAGGYNEQFF

clone size: -
V gene: TRBV3-1/TRBV3-2
D gene: TRBD1
J gene: TRBJ1-6
CDR3 DNA: TGTGCCAGCAACACAGGGGGCAATTCACCCCTCCACTTT
CDR3 protein: CASNTGGNSPLHF

clone size: -
V gene: TRBV18
D gene: -
J gene: TRBJ2-7
CDR3 DNA: TGTGCCAGCTCATCGGACAGACTCCTCTCCTACGAGCAGTACTTC
CDR3 protein: CASSSDRLLSYEQYF

clone size: once
V gene: TRBV5-1
D gene: TRBD1
J gene: TRBJ2-5
CDR3 DNA: TGCGCCAGCAGCTTGTGGGGACAGAGGCAAGAGACCCAGTACTTC
CDR3 protein: CASSLWGQRQETQYF

clone size: -
V gene: TRBV25-1
D gene: TRBD1
J gene: TRBJ1-4
CDR3 DNA: TGTGCCAGCAGTGGACAGGGGGCTGGCGAAAAACTGTTTTTT
CDR3 protein: CASSGQGAGEKLFF

clone size: -
V gene: TRBV7-8
D gene: TRBD1
J gene: TRBJ2-4
CDR3 DNA: TGTGCCAGCAGTAGGACAGGGGTGAACATTCAGTACTTC
CDR3 protein: CASSRTGVNIQYF

clone size: -
V gene: TRBV6-4
D gene: -
J gene: TRBJ1-5
CDR3 DNA: TGTGCCAGCAGTGAGGATTCAGGGCCCAATCAGCCCCAGCATTTT
CDR3 protein: CASSEDSGPNQPQHF

clone size: -
V gene: TRBV2
D gene: -
J gene: TRBJ2-7
CDR3 DNA: TGTGCCAGCAGAGAAACAGGGTTCGTTGCCTACGAGCAGTACTTC
CDR3 protein: CASRETGFVAYEQYF

clone size: -
V gene: TRBV28
D gene: -
J gene: TRBJ1-1
CDR3 DNA: TGTGCCAGCACCTACAGCAGGAACACTGAAGCTTTCTTT
CDR3 protein: CASTYSRNTEAFF

clone size: -
V gene: TRBV11-2
D gene: -
J gene: TRBJ2-4
CDR3 DNA: TGTGCCAGCAGCACCGGAGGTGTGGGTTCCGGGAACATTCAGTACTTC
CDR3 protein: CASSTGGVGSGNIQYF

clone size: -
V gene: TRBV7-9
D gene: TRBD2
J gene: TRBJ2-7
CDR3 DNA: TGTGCCGTCATGACTAGCGGGCGAACCTACGAGCAGTACTTC
CDR3 protein: CAVMTSGRTYEQYF

clone size: -
V gene: TRBV9
D gene: -
J gene: TRBJ1-2
CDR3 DNA: TGTGCCAGCAGCGTAGGGGCAGGGGAAGGCTACACCTTC
CDR3 protein: CASSVGAGEGYTF

clone size: -
V gene: TRBV7-3
D gene: -
J gene: TRBJ2-3
CDR3 DNA: TGTGCCAGCAGCTTATCGGGCACAGATACGCAGTATTTT
CDR3 protein: CASSLSGTDTQYF

clone size: -
V gene: TRBV28
D gene: TRBD1
J gene: TRBJ1-4
CDR3 DNA: TGTGCCAGCACTCCGGGACAGGGATGGGAAAAACTGTTTTTT
CDR3 protein: CASTPGQGWEKLFF

clone size: -
V gene: TRBV5-5
D gene: TRBD1
J gene: TRBJ2-5
CDR3 DNA: TGTGCCAGCAGACTCAGGACAGGGGCGGGGGAGACCCAGTACTTC
CDR3 protein: CASRLRTGAGETQYF

clone size: -
V gene: TRBV12-5
D gene: TRBD1
J gene: TRBJ2-7
CDR3 DNA: TGTGCTAGTGGTTTGGTCACAGGGGGTGAATCGTACTTC
CDR3 protein: CASGLVTGGESYF

clone size: -
V gene: TRBV19
D gene: -
J gene: TRBJ1-1
CDR3 DNA: TGTGCCAGTAGTATAGGTACCCTGCGAGCTTTCTTT
CDR3 protein: CASSIGTLRAFF

clone size: -
V gene: TRBV28
D gene: TRBD1
J gene: TRBJ2-5
CDR3 DNA: TGTGCCAGCAGTTCGGGACAGCTTAGTCAAGAGACCCAGTACTTC
CDR3 protein: CASSSGQLSQETQYF

clone size: -
V gene: TRBV9
D gene: TRBD2
J gene: TRBJ2-1
CDR3 DNA: TGTGCCAGCAGCGTAGATCCAGCGGGGGGTGTCGGCAATGAGCAGTTCTTC
CDR3 protein: CASSVDPAGGVGNEQFF

clone size: once
V gene: TRBV14
D gene: TRBD1
J gene: TRBJ1-1
CDR3 DNA: TGTGCCAGCAGCCAAAGCCCTGGGACAGGGCCCATGAACACTGAAGCTTTCTTT
CDR3 protein: CASSQSPGTGPMNTEAFF